Following are 31 T cell receptor beta chains from one sample sequenced in a study of graft-versus-host responses after intestinal transplantation (dated by TCRdb to the early 2020s). To isolate intraepithelial and lamina propria lymphocytes from graft specimens, dithiothreitol, EDTA incubations and collagenase D digestion were used. The library came from the immunoSEQ multiplex PCR assay. This immuneACCESS table, as held by TCRdb, lists in-frame sequences with V and J called but not all clones. Of the missing ones, under half trace to an unresolved V gene in checked studies; the others have no known cause. The sample table contains more than 12,000 clones; only one count was recorded for approximately 70% of them. The top ten clones comprise around 25% of the sample. The sequencing used ileum tissue, collected around 770 days after intestinal transplantation. Receptors were obtained from a human patient who received an intestinal transplant, so some T cells may come from the graft donor.

This clone was found a few times. The chain couples TRBV7-3 to TRBJ1-6, with D uncertain. The germline CDR1 and CDR2 sequences are SGHTA and FQGTGA. This CDR3 contains 19 residues. V was trimmed by 1 base and J by 0 bases, leaving 16 bases between them. The CDR3 nucleotides read TGTGCCAGCAGCTTAATGGCGGCCCCCCCCAGCTCCTATAATTCACCCCTCCACTTT. It yields the protein CASSLMAAPPSSYNSPLHF.

This rearrangement joins TRBV6-1 to TRBJ2-7; 8 bases align to TRBD2. The J segment lost 4 bases and the V segment lost 1 base, leaving 6 bases of the junction unmatched. Looked up from germline, CDR1 is MNHNS and CDR2 is SASEGT. The CDR3 contains 15 residues. CDR3 protein: CASSEVAGTSYEQYF. The CDR3 DNA reads as TGTGCCAGCAGTGAAGTAGCGGGAACTTCATACGAGCAGTACTTC.

This chain links TRBV6-6 with TRBJ2-7; no clear D gene. Germline V gene data show CDR1 as MNHNY and CDR2 as SVGAGI (reference sequence). V was shortened by 6 bases and J by 3 bases, with 12 bases between the two germline ends. This CDR3 spans 13 amino acids. This chain's CDR3 is CASSPSLIYEQYF. In DNA form, the CDR3 reads TGTGCCAGCAGCCCCTCATTGATCTACGAGCAGTACTTC.

The CDR3 loop reads CASSEAARGSYEQYF. The CDR3 bases are TGTGCCAGCAGTGAAGCGGCCAGGGGCTCCTACGAGCAGTACTTC. The chain recombines TRBV2 with TRBJ2-5; D might be TRBD1 (6 bases). The J call is uncertain, as TRBJ2-7 better fits the DNA end. CDR1 SNHLY and CDR2 FYNNEI come from the germline V gene. CDR3 size: 15 residues.

J is TRBJ2-3 and V is TRBV27; weak D call: TRBD2 (6 bases). From germline, CDR1 is MNHEY and CDR2 SMNVEV (reference sequence). This CDR3 has 15 amino acids. V was trimmed by 1 base and J by 3 bases, leaving 11 bases between them. CDR3 residues: CASSLWARGTDTQYF. The CDR3 DNA is TGTGCCAGCAGTTTATGGGCTCGGGGGACAGATACGCAGTATTTT.

A few counts support this clone. The genes are TRBV5-6 and TRBJ2-1; D may match TRBD1 or TRBD2 (5 bases each). The V gene's germline CDR1 is SGHDT and CDR2 YYEEEE. Trimming took 3 bases from V and 5 from J, leaving 9 bases between them. This CDR3 region has 13 residues. In nucleotides, the CDR3 is TGTGCCAGCAGCTCGGGGCTCCACAATGAGCAGTTCTTC. Its protein product is CASSSGLHNEQFF.

This clone was observed a single time. The V gene is TRBV11-2, the J gene TRBJ2-3, with a weak D call TRBD2 (7 bases). Germline values: CDR1 SGHAT, CDR2 FQNNGV. V lost 1 base and J 0 bases, leaving 14 bases between the germline ends. The CDR3 sequence is 17 residues long. CDR3 bases: TGTGCCAGCAGCTTAGCGGGGCGGGGGCCTAGCACAGATACGCAGTATTTT. The encoded protein is CASSLAGRGPSTDTQYF. Supplemented by reference TRBV11-2 and TRBJ2-3, the full variable domain reads EAGVAQSPRYKIIEKRQSVAFWCNPISGHATLYWYQQILGQGPKLLIQFQNNGVVDDSQLPKDRFSAERLKGVDSTLKIQPAKLEDSAVYLCASSLAGRGPSTDTQYFGPGTRLTVL.

This chain uses TRBV6-1 with TRBJ1-1, with 7 bases aligning to TRBD1. The CDR3 is 12 residues long. V was clipped by 7 bases and J by 6 bases; unmatched bases: 5. Germline loops: CDR1 MNHNS, CDR2 SASEGT. As DNA, the CDR3 is TGTGCCAGCAACCGGGACAGTCCTGAAGCTTTCTTT. This translates into CASNRDSPEAFF.

This rearrangement joins TRBV5-1 to TRBJ2-3; tentatively, D is TRBD2 (6 bases). This CDR3 has 14 residues. CDR1 is SGHRS and CDR2 is YFSETQ in the germline V gene. Trimming took 3 bases from V and 2 from J, leaving 10 bases between them. DNA for the CDR3: TGCGCCAGCAGCTCACTAGCATCCACAGATACGCAGTATTTT. Translation gives CASSSLASTDTQYF.

This clone was found a few times. CDR3 bases: TGTGCCAGCAGTGGGGTTTGGGTACTAGATACGCAGTATTTT. Amino acids: CASSGVWVLDTQYF. The chain carries TRBV6-1 and TRBJ2-3, with no clear D. Germline V gene data show CDR1 as MNHNS and CDR2 as SASEGT. CDR3 length equals 14 residues. Trimming cost V 4 bases and J 5 bases, with 13 bases left between them.

This clone was detected only a few times. The gene calls are TRBV15 and TRBJ1-2; 8 nucleotides line up with TRBD1. V gave up 4 bases and J gave up 5 bases; unmatched junction bases: 6. The V gene's germline CDR1 is LNHNV and CDR2 YYDKDF (reference sequence). This CDR3 region has 14 residues. CDR3 sequence reads: CATSIDRGSYGYTF. The DNA of the CDR3 is TGTGCCACCAGCATCGACAGGGGAAGTTATGGCTACACCTTC.

The V gene is TRBV7-9, the J gene TRBJ2-5; 13 bases fit TRBD2. The CDR3 length is 18 residues. V gave up 4 bases and J gave up 0 bases; unmatched junction bases: 8. CDR1 SEHNR and CDR2 FQNEAQ come from the germline V gene (reference sequence). Here the CDR3 DNA reads TGTGCCAGCAGCTCGACTAGCGGGAGGCTTTCAGACCAAGAGACCCAGTACTTC. Its protein product is CASSSTSGRLSDQETQYF.

The V gene is TRBV28, the J gene TRBJ2-7; 7 nucleotides align to TRBD1. Looked up from germline, CDR1 is MDHEN and CDR2 is SYDVKM. The CDR3 length is 14 residues. With V trimmed by 7 bases and J by 2 bases, 8 bases remained unmatched. The CDR3 region has the DNA TGTGCCAGCAACCTACCGGGACAGACCTACGAGCAGTACTTC. Amino acid sequence: CASNLPGQTYEQYF.

This chain joins TRBV28 and TRBJ2-7; 12 bases are a match to TRBD2. Germline assignment: CDR1 MDHEN and CDR2 SYDVKM. The CDR3 runs to 14 residues. V lost 6 bases and J lost 5; bases outside the gene matches: 5. CDR3 residues: CASSPSGRANEQYF. CDR3 coding DNA: TGTGCCAGCAGCCCTAGCGGGAGGGCGAACGAGCAGTACTTC.

The chain is built from TRBV5-1 and TRBJ1-2, with 9 nucleotides matching TRBD1. The V and J ends lost 4 bases and 6 bases, in that order; junction bases with no gene match: 4. From germline, CDR1 is SGHRS and CDR2 YFSETQ. This CDR3 has 13 residues. The CDR3 DNA sequence: TGCGCCAGCAGCACAGGGGGCGTCCATGGCTACACCTTC. The encoded protein is CASSTGGVHGYTF.

On this clone: Different DNA sequences within this sample yield the same CDR3. This chain joins TRBV6-5 and TRBJ1-1, with TRBD1 identical over 12 bases. J was trimmed by 0 bases and V by 2 bases; bases with no gene match: 1. The germline gives CDR1 MNHEY, CDR2 SVGAGI. There are 16 residues in the CDR3. The DNA for the CDR3 is TGTGCCAGCAGTTACCGGGACAGGGGGCTGAACACTGAAGCTTTCTTT. Amino acids: CASSYRDRGLNTEAFF.

The chain combines TRBV6-6 with TRBJ1-2; D might be TRBD1 (5 bases). This CDR3 is 13 amino acids long. CDR1 is MNHNY, CDR2 SVGAGI, per germline (reference sequence). Deletions cut 4 bases from V and 2 bases from J, with 8 bases between. The CDR3 nucleotides are TGTGCCAGCAGTTCGGGACGGAACTATGGCTACACCTTC. Translating it yields CASSSGRNYGYTF.

V gene TRBV7-8 combines with J gene TRBJ1-1; no definite D call. V was pared by 3 bases and J by 1 base, with 6 bases between. The CDR3 loop spans 13 amino acids. CDR1 is SGHVS and CDR2 is FQNEAQ in the germline V gene. DNA for the CDR3: TGTGCCAGCAGCTTGTCCAGGAACACTGAAGCTTTCTTT. Amino acids: CASSLSRNTEAFF.

This chain joins TRBV25-1 and TRBJ2-2; no clear D gene. With 5 bases removed from V and 7 bases from J, the gap between germline ends came to 14 bases. The CDR3 has 14 residues. Germline V gives CDR1 MGHDK, CDR2 SYGVNS. DNA of the CDR3: TGTGCCAGCAGTCCCCAATCGATCCGCGGGGAGCTGTTTTTT. This translates into CASSPQSIRGELFF.

This clone was seen a single time. One base away lies a much larger clone, so this may be a sequencing read error. The chain combines TRBV7-2 with TRBJ2-7, with TRBD2 matching 8 bases. Looked up from germline, CDR1 is SGHTA and CDR2 is FQGNSA. This CDR3 has 13 amino acids. The CDR3, as DNA: TGTGCCAGCGCCGGGACTAGTAGCCACGATCAGTACTTC. Amino acids: CASAGTSSHDQYF.

The rearrangement uses TRBV6-5 and TRBJ2-1; D gene unclear. There are 12 residues in the CDR3. Trimming took 6 bases from V and 7 from J, leaving 10 bases between them. From germline, CDR1 is MNHEY and CDR2 SVGAGI. This CDR3 is CASSRTDNEQFF. The CDR3 nucleotides read TGTGCCAGCAGCCGGACCGATAATGAGCAGTTCTTC.

Points on this clone: The sample carries other DNA sequences with the same CDR3. The CDR3 sequence is CASSLPDRGEAFF. The CDR3, as DNA: TGTGCCAGCAGCTTACCCGACAGAGGTGAAGCTTTCTTT. The J gene is TRBJ1-1, the V gene TRBV7-2, with D possibly being TRBD1 (5 bases). Germline V gene data show CDR1 as SGHTA and CDR2 as FQGNSA. This CDR3 is built from 13 residues. Trimming took 2 bases from V and 7 from J, leaving 11 bases between them.

This rearrangement joins TRBV10-3 to TRBJ1-1; 10 bases line up with TRBD1. The V gene's germline CDR1 is ENHRY and CDR2 SYGVKD. The CDR3 is made up of 14 amino acids. J lost 6 bases, V lost 2 bases, and 3 bases had no gene match. The CDR3 coding sequence is TGTGCCATCAGTGAGACCGGGACAGGGGCTGAAGCTTTCTTT. Translated: CAISETGTGAEAFF.

The chain carries TRBV10-1 and TRBJ2-1, with TRBD1 as a possible D gene (5 bases). The germline V gene has CDR1 WNHNN and CDR2 SYGVQD (reference sequence). Trimming took 0 bases from V and 1 from J, leaving 7 bases between them. This CDR3 comprises 15 residues. CDR3 in DNA: TGCGCCAGCAGTGAGTCGAAGGGGTCCTACAATGAGCAGTTCTTC. It is translated as CASSESKGSYNEQFF.

The chain carries TRBV7-2 and TRBJ2-1; D call uncertain. CDR1 and CDR2 (germline): SGHTA, FQGNSA. The CDR3 runs to 11 residues. V was cut by 1 base and J by 9 bases, with 4 bases left in between. For the CDR3, the DNA is TGTGCCAGCAGCTTAGGCCCTGAGCAGTTCTTC. This codes for CASSLGPEQFF.

This chain uses TRBV28 with TRBJ1-1, with D maybe TRBD1 (6 bases). This CDR3 is 14 amino acids long. V lost 7 bases and J lost 5, with 17 bases in between. Germline CDR1 reads MDHEN; CDR2 reads SYDVKM. In DNA, the CDR3 is TGTGCCAGCAACCCCGACAGGTGGGTTACTGAAGCTTTCTTT. Its translation: CASNPDRWVTEAFF. Full variable domain (missing parts from reference TRBV28 and TRBJ1-1): DVKVTQSSRYLVKRTGEKVFLECVQDMDHENMFWYRQDPGLGLRLIYFSYDVKMKEKGDIPEGYSVSREKKERFSLILESASTNQTSMYLCASNPDRWVTEAFFGQGTRLTVV.

This clone was recorded a few times. The chain employs TRBV5-5 and TRBJ1-1, with D possibly matching TRBD1 (5 bases). The CDR3 extends over 13 amino acids. The V end lost 2 bases, the J end lost 5 bases, and 10 bases lay between the germline ends. The germline CDR1 and CDR2 sequences are SGHKS and YYEKEE (reference sequence). CDR3 DNA: TGTGCCAGCAGCTTTGTTCAGGGTACTGAAGCTTTCTTT. It encodes CASSFVQGTEAFF.

This clone was recorded only once. The chain joins TRBV18 to TRBJ1-2; a possible D gene is TRBD1 (5 bases). The V end lost 3 bases, the J end lost 0 bases, and 14 bases lay between the germline ends. The CDR3 contains 16 residues. Germline V lookup: CDR1 KGHSH, CDR2 LQKENI. The CDR3 DNA sequence: TGTGCCAGCTCACCGAAGACCGGGGCTCCTAACTATGGCTACACCTTC. Protein: CASSPKTGAPNYGYTF. The variable domain in full, completed from reference TRBV18 and TRBJ1-2, reads NAGVMQNPRHLVRRRGQEARLRCSPMKGHSHVYWYRQLPEEGLKFMVYLQKENIIDESGMPKERFSAEFPKEGPSILRIQQVVRGDSAAYFCASSPKTGAPNYGYTFGSGTRLTVV.

This clone has just a few counts. This chain links TRBV6-5 with TRBJ2-7; 11 bases map to TRBD2. The germline gives CDR1 MNHEY, CDR2 SVGAGI. V shed 5 bases and J 4 bases; nucleotides not matched to a gene: 4. This CDR3 comprises 14 residues. CDR3 residues: CASSVAGGWYEQYF. In nucleotides, the CDR3 is TGTGCCAGCAGTGTAGCGGGGGGGTGGTACGAGCAGTACTTC.

The chain joins TRBV7-6 to TRBJ2-5; TRBD2 agrees at 8 bases. With V trimmed by 0 bases and J by 2 bases, 5 bases remained unmatched. Germline loops: CDR1 SGHVS, CDR2 FNYEAQ. The CDR3 is made up of 16 amino acids. CDR3 amino acids: CASSLARGVNQETQYF. DNA of the CDR3: TGTGCCAGCAGCTTAGCGCGGGGGGTCAATCAAGAGACCCAGTACTTC.

This clone is termed medium-sized. This rearrangement joins TRBV7-2 to TRBJ1-6; TRBD1 matches 7 bases. Germline V gene sequence: CDR1 SGHTA, CDR2 FQGNSA. The CDR3 runs 15 residues. The junction had 6 bases not matched to a gene; V was cut back by 5 bases and J by 5 bases. The CDR3, as DNA: TGTGCCAGCAGCACTCGACAGGGAAATAATTCACCCCTCCACTTT. This sequence encodes CASSTRQGNNSPLHF.